The source of this T cell receptor beta chain is a study of blood T cell repertoires in COVID-19. Only in-frame clones appear in the TCRdb table, and some are missing; sequencing was by immunoSEQ multiplex PCR. This repertoire shows around 62,000 clones, approximately 90% found once; its top ten account for over 1.2%. The CDR3 sequence is 14 residues long. Germline V lookup: CDR1 SGHVS, CDR2 FNYEAQ. Trimming removed 0 bases at V and 3 bases at J, with 7 bases between. This clone has just one count. The sequenced material came from peripheral blood. The genes are TRBV7-6 and TRBJ2-3; D might be TRBD1 (5 bases). This TCR was sampled from a man aged 60 to 69 with acute or convalescent COVID-19. Written as DNA, the CDR3 is TGTGCCAGCAGCTTAGCTCGGACAACAGATACGCAGTATTTT. Protein: CASSLARTTDTQYF.